These 30 T cell receptor beta chains were all obtained from the same sample, sequenced in a study of tumor-infiltrating lymphocytes in primary liver carcinoma. The template, approximately 500 ng total RNA, yielded TCR beta cDNA made with a constant-region primer. Slightly modified ARM-PCR with three nested multiplex PCR rounds yielded TCR beta libraries. The two initial PCR rounds, about 9 cycles each, used TRBV1-TRBV30 forward and C-beta reverse primers. TCRdb redid the calling of the multiplex PCR reads with MiXCR, one entry per CDR3 protein. The data hold around 190,000 distinct CDR3 sequences, with around four fifths observed a single time. Both RNA and DNA were isolated together from roughly 20-30 mg of bulk tissue that had not been sorted. The sequencing sample was made of tumor tissue from primary liver carcinoma. The receptors derive from a man between 40 and 49 years old with primary liver carcinoma and hepatitis B virus infection.

J is TRBJ1-2 and V is TRBV11-2; the D is unclear. Germline assignment: CDR1 SGHAT and CDR2 FQNNGV. The CDR3 runs 15 residues. The ends were cut back, 8 bases at V and 7 bases at J, with 23 bases in the middle. The CDR3 spells CASCTSARSIPGYTF. CDR3 bases: TGTGCCAGCTGCACGTCGGCAAGGTCGATCCCTGGCTACACCTTC.

Turning to this clonotype: An end of the junction differs from the germline gene, which may be a read error. This chain connects TRBV30 to TRBJ2-1; D tentatively reads TRBD1 or TRBD2 (6 bases each). The CDR3 consists of 15 residues. In germline, CDR1 is GTSNPN, CDR2 SVGIG (reference sequence). The CDR3: CVWKGVDLGGREQFF. DNA of the CDR3: TGTGTCTGGAAAGGGGTTGACCTAGGGGGGCGTGAGCAGTTCTTC.

In the case of this clonotype: With a much larger clone just one base away, this may be a read error. The conserved final phenylalanine or tryptophan is absent from the CDR3, which likely points to a read error. V gene TRBV28 combines with J gene TRBJ1-1, with 8 bases identical to TRBD1. This CDR3 has 15 residues. Germline CDR1 reads MDHEN; CDR2 reads SYDVKM. In nucleotides, the CDR3 is TGTGCCAGCAGTTTATCTGCTAACAGGGGGACTGTAGCTTTCATT. Its protein is CASSLSANRGTVAFI.

As concerns this clonotype: The CDR3 end shows no conserved phenylalanine or tryptophan, and so a read error is likely. The DNA is left out, because the CDR3 cannot be placed on it with certainty; the CDR3 is given as TCRdb lists it. This chain connects TRBV11-3 to TRBJ2-1. The CDR3 length equals 12 residues, ends included. CDR1 and CDR2 (germline): SGHNT, YENEEA. The CDR3 loop reads CPSSLNANEHFS.

As regards this clonotype: A clone one base away is much larger, so this may be a read error. This rearrangement joins TRBV30 to TRBJ1-5; 7 positions match TRBD1. The CDR3 is 14 residues long. Germline-derived CDR1 and CDR2 are GTSNPN and SVGIG (reference sequence). CDR3 sequence: CTWRSGGLDQPQHF. CDR3 in DNA: TGTACCTGGCGCTCAGGGGGTCTGGATCAGCCCCAGCATTTT.

As concerns this clonotype: Given the absence of the conserved phenylalanine or tryptophan at the CDR3 end, a read error is likely. This chain links TRBV5-4 with TRBJ1-4; TRBD1 is a possible D gene (6 bases). In germline, CDR1 is SGHNT, CDR2 YYREEE (reference sequence). This CDR3 has 12 amino acids. CDR3 bases: TGCGCCAGCAGCCCGAGGGGGGAAAAACTGTTTTAT. Protein product: CASSPRGEKLFY.

Details on this clonotype: The junction shows a germline mismatch at one end, possibly a read error. The chain joins TRBV6-5 to TRBJ1-4; perhaps TRBD1 as D (5 bases). CDR1 is MNHEY, CDR2 SVGAGI, per germline. The CDR3 is 15 amino acids. The CDR3 sequence is CASSTLLGDSGKLFF. CDR3 bases: TGTGCCAGCAGTACACTCTTGGGGGATTCTGGAAAACTCTTTTTT.

As concerns this clonotype: The CDR3 does not close with the conserved phenylalanine or tryptophan, likely indicating a read error. The genes are TRBV12-3 or TRBV12-4 and TRBJ1-2; 9 bases line up with TRBD1. The CDR3 contains 15 residues. With 3 bases clipped from V and 6 bases from J, the junction kept 8 bases outside the gene matches. CDR3 in DNA: TGTGCCAGCAGTTTGCCGGGACAGGGAAAGCATGGCTACACCTCC. It specifies CASSLPGQGKHGYTS.

This chain connects TRBV11-1 to TRBJ2-3, with D perhaps TRBD1 or TRBD2 (5 bases each). The CDR3 totals 19 residues. With 6 bases removed from V and 1 base from J, the gap between germline ends came to 26 bases. Germline CDR1 SGHAT, CDR2 FQDESV (reference sequence). In nucleotides, the CDR3 is TGTGCCAGCAGTTTTGGGGGAAGCTCTGATGGAGCCCGCACAGATACGCAGTATTTT. This sequence encodes CASSFGGSSDGARTDTQYF. Supplemented by reference TRBV11-1 and TRBJ2-3, the full variable domain reads EAEVAQSPRYKITEKSQAVAFWCDPISGHATLYWYRQILGQGPELLVQFQDESVVDDSQLPKDRFSAERLKGVDSTLKIQPAELGDSAMYLCASSFGGSSDGARTDTQYFGPGTRLTVL.

For this clonotype: One junction end does not reproduce the germline sequence, and a read error may be involved. The genes are TRBV5-1 and TRBJ2-3, with TRBD2 matching 10 bases. The CDR3 is 16 residues long. Germline lookup yields CDR1 SGHRS and CDR2 YFSETQ. In DNA form, the CDR3 reads TGCGCCAGCGGCTTGCAAGCTAGCGGGAGCACAGATACGCAGTACTTT. Its translation is CASGLQASGSTDTQYF.

For this clonotype: In this CDR3 the conserved last residue, phenylalanine or tryptophan, is missing, so a read error is likely. The chain is built from TRBV6-6 and TRBJ2-7, with D possibly called TRBD1 or TRBD2 (5 bases each). The CDR3 is 16 residues long. CDR1 MNHNY and CDR2 SVGAGI come from the germline V gene (reference sequence). The CDR3 region is CVSSHCPGRSSYEQYL. CDR3 DNA: TGTGTCAGCAGTCATTGCCCGGGACGTAGCTCCTACGAGCAGTACTTA.

This clonotype came up many times. The chain is built from TRBV6-5 and TRBJ2-7; D uncertain. This CDR3 contains 15 residues. Trimming removed 6 bases at V and 2 bases at J, with 17 bases between. From germline, CDR1 is MNHEY and CDR2 SVGAGI. CDR3 residues: CASSLRAVGTYEQYF. The CDR3 nucleotides are TGTGCCAGCAGCCTGCGTGCGGTGGGGACCTACGAGCAGTACTTC.

In its sample, this clonotype was seen once. One end of the junction varies from germline; a read error may be responsible. The rearrangement links TRBV29-1 to TRBJ1-1; D perhaps matches TRBD1 (5 bases). The germline CDR1 and CDR2 sequences are SQVTM and ANQGSEA. The CDR3 covers 11 residues. This chain's CDR3 is CSVKEDTDAFF. CDR3 DNA: TGCAGCGTTAAAGAGGACACTGACGCTTTCTTT.

A note on this clonotype: The conserved phenylalanine or tryptophan normally closing the CDR3 is absent here, so this likely arose from a read error. J is TRBJ2-7 and V is TRBV6-5; 7 bases match TRBD2. This CDR3 contains 14 residues. Per the germline V gene, CDR1 is MNHEY and CDR2 is SVGAGI. Trimming took 6 bases from V and 3 from J; bases not matched to a gene: 8. The DNA for the CDR3 is TGTGCCAGCAGGCCCCCGGGACTAAGCTACGAGCAGTACTAC. Amino acids: CASRPPGLSYEQYY.

The rearrangement uses TRBV28 and TRBJ2-5; D could derive from TRBD1 or TRBD2 (5 bases each). Trimming removed 9 bases from V and 6 bases from J, with 20 bases in between. The germline V gene has CDR1 MDHEN and CDR2 SYDVKM. The CDR3 covers 14 residues. The CDR3, as DNA: TGTGCCAGTAGTAGGGACCACCTCAGGCAGACCCAGTACTTC. Translating it yields CASSRDHLRQTQYF.

As concerns this clonotype: Possible read error: a much larger clone is one base away. This chain connects TRBV24-1 to TRBJ2-5; TRBD1 agrees at 7 bases. From germline, CDR1 is KGHDR and CDR2 SFDVKD. The CDR3 consists of 15 residues. The CDR3 coding sequence is TGTGCCAACAGTGATATCGGGACAGACCAAGAGACCCAGTACTTC. Translation gives CANSDIGTDQETQYF.

In the case of this clonotype: Compared with germline, one end of the junction differs, possibly owing to a read error. The J gene is TRBJ2-3, the V gene TRBV14; no firm D call. Germline CDR1 and CDR2: SGHDN and FVKESK. There are 13 residues in the CDR3. The CDR3 loop reads CDSSLSTSYTQYF. Written as DNA, the CDR3 is TGTGACAGCAGCCTAAGCACGTCATATACGCAGTATTTT.

The chain is built from TRBV4-1 and TRBJ2-1; TRBD1 aligns across 9 bases. Germline V gene sequence: CDR1 MGHRA, CDR2 YSYEKL. This CDR3 is 16 amino acids long. With V trimmed by 6 bases and J by 1 base, 7 bases remained unmatched. The DNA for the CDR3 is TGCGCCAGCAGTCAAATCGGGACAGGGTCCTACAATGAGCAGTTCTTC. It is translated as CASSQIGTGSYNEQFF.

As to this clonotype: A junction boundary mismatches the germline segment, possibly from a read error. V usage is TRBV28 and J usage is TRBJ2-7, with D hard to call. The length of the CDR3 is 14 residues. Per germline, CDR1 MDHEN and CDR2 SYDVKM. The CDR3 is CASSFQVNSYVQCF. The CDR3 DNA follows: TGTGCCAGCAGTTTCCAGGTAAACTCCTACGTGCAGTGCTTC. The full variable domain, with the rest looked up from reference TRBV28 and TRBJ2-7, is DVKVTQSSRYLVKRTGEKVFLECVQDMDHENMFWYRQDPGLGLRLIYFSYDVKMKEKGDIPEGYSVSREKKERFSLILESASTNQTSMYLCASSFQVNSYVQCFGPGTRLTVT.

A word on this clonotype: At one end, the junction sequence differs from germline, possibly due to a read error. CDR3 residues: CSAEGSGSIDTHYF. The DNA of the CDR3 is TGCAGCGCTGAGGGTAGTGGGAGTATAGATACGCACTATTTT. This chain connects TRBV29-1 to TRBJ2-3; a possible D gene is TRBD2 (5 bases). CDR3 length: 14 residues. Germline assignment: CDR1 SQVTM and CDR2 ANQGSEA.

This chain joins TRBV6-5 and TRBJ2-7; TRBD2 might be the D (6 bases). Germline lookup yields CDR1 MNHEY and CDR2 SVGAGI. The CDR3 totals 16 residues. V lost 6 bases and J lost 12, with 30 bases in between. CDR3 bases: TGTGCCAGCAGCCAATCTTTCGGGAGCGTTTCCTACGAACTGTACTTC. It yields the protein CASSQSFGSVSYELYF.

Note on this clonotype: At one boundary the junction diverges from the germline segment, which might be a read error. The rearrangement links TRBV11-2 to TRBJ2-2; no clear D. CDR1 SGHAT and CDR2 FQNNGV come from the germline V gene. The CDR3 runs to 14 residues. The CDR3 sequence: CASSTHSETGELFF. CDR3 in DNA: TGCGCCAGCAGCACACACTCGGAGACCGGGGAGCTGTTTTTT.

On this clonotype itself: Lacking the conserved final phenylalanine or tryptophan, this CDR3 likely reflects a read error. The chain is built from TRBV11-3 and TRBJ2-3; 9 nucleotides line up with TRBD1. CDR3 length equals 15 residues. The junction had 10 bases not matched to a gene; V was cut back by 10 bases and J by 2 bases. The germline V gene has CDR1 SGHNT and CDR2 YENEEA. The CDR3 coding sequence is TGTGCCAACAGTCTCGGGACAGGGTTCACAGATACGCAGTATTAT. It specifies CANSLGTGFTDTQYY.

With respect to this clonotype: A read error may produce the germline difference seen at one junction end. This chain links TRBV29-1 with TRBJ1-2; D uncertain. Germline V gives CDR1 SQVTM, CDR2 ANQGSEA. The CDR3 runs to 13 residues. The CDR3 coding sequence is TGCAGCGTTTTCGGACGGACTAACAATGGCTACACCTTC. It yields the protein CSVFGRTNNGYTF.

Remarks on this clonotype: A junction end diverges from the germline sequence, so it may reflect a read error. V and J are TRBV29-1 and TRBJ2-5, with 7 bases matching TRBD1. Germline V CDR1 and CDR2: SQVTM, ANQGSEA. The CDR3 spans 14 residues. CDR3 amino acids: CSVEVSDRADTQYF. CDR3 DNA: TGCAGCGTAGAAGTGTCCGACAGGGCCGATACCCAGTACTTC.

The rearrangement uses TRBV4-3 and TRBJ2-7, with D unresolved. From germline, CDR1 is LGHNA and CDR2 YSLEER. The V end lost 0 bases, the J end lost 13 bases, and 22 bases lay between the germline ends. The CDR3 is 15 amino acids. The CDR3, as DNA: TGCGCCAGCAGCCAAGAACATAGTGGGAACTACGAACACTACTTC. Encoded protein: CASSQEHSGNYEHYF.

To note about this clonotype: A read error may account for a junction end that differs from germline. The rearrangement uses TRBV6-5 and TRBJ2-2, with D possibly being TRBD1 (6 bases). The CDR3 contains 13 residues. Germline V lookup: CDR1 MNHEY, CDR2 SVGAGI. CDR3: CASSQDSTGELFF. DNA of the CDR3: TGTGCCAGTTCGCAGGACAGTACCGGGGAACTGTTTTTT.

This clonotype was seen a few times. The junction differs from germline at one of its ends, possibly a read error. The V call is TRBV4-2, the J call TRBJ2-3; D is perhaps TRBD1 (6 bases). From germline, CDR1 is LGHNA and CDR2 YNFKEQ. The CDR3 runs 15 residues. The CDR3 DNA follows: TGCGCCAGCAGCCAAGGCGAAGGGGGTGCAGATACGCAGTATTTT. Translated: CASSQGEGGADTQYF.

Concerning this clonotype: The conserved closing phenylalanine or tryptophan is absent in this CDR3, likely reflecting a read error. The V gene is TRBV11-3, the J gene TRBJ2-1; no clear D. This CDR3 is 12 amino acids long. Germline lookup yields CDR1 SGHNT and CDR2 YENEEA. The CDR3 DNA follows: TGTCCCATCAGCTTAAATGCCAATGAGCAGTTCTTA. Protein: CPISLNANEQFL.

This clonotype was counted a single time. DNA for the CDR3: TGTGCCAGCAGGTCAGGACAGGGTGCTAAGAACATTCAGTACTTC. Its translation is CASRSGQGAKNIQYF. The chain uses TRBV6-6 and TRBJ2-4; 8 bases agree with TRBD1. The CDR3 runs to 15 residues. V lost 6 bases and J lost 7; bases outside the gene matches: 11. Germline lookup yields CDR1 MNHNY and CDR2 SVGAGI (reference sequence).